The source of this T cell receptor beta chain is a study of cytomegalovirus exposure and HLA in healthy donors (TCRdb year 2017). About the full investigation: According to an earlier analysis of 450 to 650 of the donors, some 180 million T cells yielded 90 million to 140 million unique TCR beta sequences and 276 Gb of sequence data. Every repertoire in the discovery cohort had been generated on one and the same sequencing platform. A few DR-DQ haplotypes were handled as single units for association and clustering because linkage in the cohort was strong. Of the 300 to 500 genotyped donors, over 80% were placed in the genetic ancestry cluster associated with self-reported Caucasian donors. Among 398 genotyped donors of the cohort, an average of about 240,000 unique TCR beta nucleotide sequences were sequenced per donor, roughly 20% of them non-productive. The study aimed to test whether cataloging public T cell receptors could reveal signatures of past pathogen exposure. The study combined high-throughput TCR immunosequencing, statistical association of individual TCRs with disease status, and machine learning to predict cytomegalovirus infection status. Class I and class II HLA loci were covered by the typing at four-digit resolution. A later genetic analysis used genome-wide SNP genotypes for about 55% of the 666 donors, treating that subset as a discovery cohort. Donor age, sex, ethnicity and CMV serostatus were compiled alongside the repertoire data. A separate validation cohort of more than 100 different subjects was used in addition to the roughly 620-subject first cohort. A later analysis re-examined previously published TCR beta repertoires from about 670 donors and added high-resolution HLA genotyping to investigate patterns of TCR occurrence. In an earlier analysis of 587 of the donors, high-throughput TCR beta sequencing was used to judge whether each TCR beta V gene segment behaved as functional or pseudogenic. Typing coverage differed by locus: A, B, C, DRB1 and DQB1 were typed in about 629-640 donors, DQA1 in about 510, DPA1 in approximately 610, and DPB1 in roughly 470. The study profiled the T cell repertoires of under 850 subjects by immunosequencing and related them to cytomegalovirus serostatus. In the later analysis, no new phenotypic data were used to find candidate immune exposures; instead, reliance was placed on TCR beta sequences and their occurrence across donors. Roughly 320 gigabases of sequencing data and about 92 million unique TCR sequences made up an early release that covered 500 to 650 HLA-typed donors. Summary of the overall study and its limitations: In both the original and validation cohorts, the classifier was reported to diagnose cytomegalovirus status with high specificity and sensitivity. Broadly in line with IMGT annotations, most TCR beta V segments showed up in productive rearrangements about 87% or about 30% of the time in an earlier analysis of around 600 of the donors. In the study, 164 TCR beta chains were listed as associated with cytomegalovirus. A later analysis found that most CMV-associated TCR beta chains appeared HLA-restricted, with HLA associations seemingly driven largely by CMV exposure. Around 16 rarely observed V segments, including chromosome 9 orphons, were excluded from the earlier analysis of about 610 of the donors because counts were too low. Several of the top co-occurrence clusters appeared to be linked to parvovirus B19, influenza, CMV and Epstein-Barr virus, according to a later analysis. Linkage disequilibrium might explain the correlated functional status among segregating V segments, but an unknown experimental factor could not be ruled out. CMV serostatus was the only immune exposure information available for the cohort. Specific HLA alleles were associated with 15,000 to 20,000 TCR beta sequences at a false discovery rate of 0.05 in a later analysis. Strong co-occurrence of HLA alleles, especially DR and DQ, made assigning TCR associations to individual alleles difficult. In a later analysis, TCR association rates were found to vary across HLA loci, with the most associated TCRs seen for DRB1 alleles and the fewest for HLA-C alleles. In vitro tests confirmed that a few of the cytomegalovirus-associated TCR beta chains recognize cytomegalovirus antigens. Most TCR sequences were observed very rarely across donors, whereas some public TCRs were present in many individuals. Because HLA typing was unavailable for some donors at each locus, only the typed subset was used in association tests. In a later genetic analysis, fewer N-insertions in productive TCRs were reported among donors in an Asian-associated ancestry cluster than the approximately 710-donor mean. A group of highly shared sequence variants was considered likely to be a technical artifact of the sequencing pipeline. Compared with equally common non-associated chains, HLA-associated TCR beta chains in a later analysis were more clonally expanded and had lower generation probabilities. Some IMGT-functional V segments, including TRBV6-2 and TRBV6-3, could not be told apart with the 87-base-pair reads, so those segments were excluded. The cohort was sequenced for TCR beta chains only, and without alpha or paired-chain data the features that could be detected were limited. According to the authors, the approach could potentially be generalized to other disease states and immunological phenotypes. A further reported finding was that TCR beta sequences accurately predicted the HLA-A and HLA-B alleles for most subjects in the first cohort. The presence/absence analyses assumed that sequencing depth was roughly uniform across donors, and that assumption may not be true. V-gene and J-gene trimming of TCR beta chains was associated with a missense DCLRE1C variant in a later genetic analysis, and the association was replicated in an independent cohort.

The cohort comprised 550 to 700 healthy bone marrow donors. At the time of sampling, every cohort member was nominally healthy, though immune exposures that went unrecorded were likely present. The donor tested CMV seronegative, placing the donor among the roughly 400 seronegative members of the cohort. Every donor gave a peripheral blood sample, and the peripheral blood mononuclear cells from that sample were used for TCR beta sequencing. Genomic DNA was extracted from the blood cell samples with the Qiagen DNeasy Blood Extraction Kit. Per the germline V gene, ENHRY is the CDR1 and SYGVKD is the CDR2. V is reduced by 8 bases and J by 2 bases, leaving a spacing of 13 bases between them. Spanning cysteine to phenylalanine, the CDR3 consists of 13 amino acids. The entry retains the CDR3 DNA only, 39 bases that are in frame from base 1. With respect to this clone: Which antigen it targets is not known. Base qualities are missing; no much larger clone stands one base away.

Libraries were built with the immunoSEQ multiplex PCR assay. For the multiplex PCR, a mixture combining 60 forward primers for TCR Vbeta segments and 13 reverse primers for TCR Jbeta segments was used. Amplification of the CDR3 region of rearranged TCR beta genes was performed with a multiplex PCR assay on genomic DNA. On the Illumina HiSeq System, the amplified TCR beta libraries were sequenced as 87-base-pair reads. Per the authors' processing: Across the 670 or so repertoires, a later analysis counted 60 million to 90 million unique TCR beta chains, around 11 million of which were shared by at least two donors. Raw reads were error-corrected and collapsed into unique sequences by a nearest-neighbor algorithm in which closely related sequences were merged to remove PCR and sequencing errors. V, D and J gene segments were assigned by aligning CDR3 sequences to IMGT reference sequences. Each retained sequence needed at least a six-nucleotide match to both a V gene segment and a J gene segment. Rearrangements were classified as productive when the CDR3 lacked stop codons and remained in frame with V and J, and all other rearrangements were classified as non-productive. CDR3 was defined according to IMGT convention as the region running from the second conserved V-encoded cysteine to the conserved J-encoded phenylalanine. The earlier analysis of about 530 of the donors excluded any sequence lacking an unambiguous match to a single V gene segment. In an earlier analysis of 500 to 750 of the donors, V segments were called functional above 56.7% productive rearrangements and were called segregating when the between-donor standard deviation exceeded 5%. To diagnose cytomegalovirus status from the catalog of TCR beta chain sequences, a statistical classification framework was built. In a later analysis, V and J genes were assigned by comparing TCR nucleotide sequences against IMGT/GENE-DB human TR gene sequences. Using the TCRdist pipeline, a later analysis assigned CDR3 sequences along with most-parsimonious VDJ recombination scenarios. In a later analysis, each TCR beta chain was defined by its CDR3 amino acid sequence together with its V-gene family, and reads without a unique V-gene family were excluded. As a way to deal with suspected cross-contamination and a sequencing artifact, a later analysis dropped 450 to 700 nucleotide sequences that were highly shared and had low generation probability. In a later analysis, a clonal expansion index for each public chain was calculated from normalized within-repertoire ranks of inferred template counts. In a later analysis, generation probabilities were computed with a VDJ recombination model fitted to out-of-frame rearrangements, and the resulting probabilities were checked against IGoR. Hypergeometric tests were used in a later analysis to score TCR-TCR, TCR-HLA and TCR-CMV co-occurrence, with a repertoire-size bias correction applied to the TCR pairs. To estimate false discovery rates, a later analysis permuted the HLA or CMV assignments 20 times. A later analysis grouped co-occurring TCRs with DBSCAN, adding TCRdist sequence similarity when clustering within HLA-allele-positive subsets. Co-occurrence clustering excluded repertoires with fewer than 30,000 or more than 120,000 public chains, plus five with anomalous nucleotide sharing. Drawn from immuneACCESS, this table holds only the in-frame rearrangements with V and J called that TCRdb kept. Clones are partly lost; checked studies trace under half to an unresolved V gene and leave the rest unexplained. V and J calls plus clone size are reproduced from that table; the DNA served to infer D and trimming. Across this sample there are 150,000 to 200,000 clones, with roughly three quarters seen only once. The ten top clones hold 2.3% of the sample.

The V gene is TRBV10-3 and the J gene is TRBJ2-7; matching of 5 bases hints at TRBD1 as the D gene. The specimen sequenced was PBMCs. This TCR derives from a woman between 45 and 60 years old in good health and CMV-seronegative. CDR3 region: CAIARTNPYEQYF. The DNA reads TGTGCCATCGCCCGGACAAACCCCTACGAGCAGTACTTC.